This T cell receptor (beta chain) is drawn from a study of T cells in Graves' hyperthyroidism and ophthalmopathy. The study's findings and limits: Ophthalmopathy was predicted by the model a median of roughly 6 months ahead of onset. Among thyroid clonotypes expanded above 0.001, most also appeared in blood.

Patients aged 18 to 65 had newly diagnosed hyperthyroidism of under 2 months' duration. Blood was obtained at the first hyperthyroidism diagnosis, which preceded any ophthalmopathy symptoms. The CDR3 sequence is 16 residues long. Germline CDR1 and CDR2: LGHDT and YNNKEL (reference sequence). RNA transcripts yielded amplified TCR beta CDR3 regions. Initially, a first-round RT-PCR of the TCR CDR3 employed the HTBI primer set. One entry per CDR3 protein, called by TCRdb with MiXCR from the multiplex PCR reads. The data contain 35,000 to 40,000 distinct CDR3 sequences, approximately 50% of them singletons. This clonotype was picked up one time. Its antigen is still unknown. It may be a read error: a sequence one base away is much more abundant.

This TCR came from a woman between 45 and 60 years old with Graves' hyperthyroidism that later progressed to Graves' ophthalmopathy. Sequences were obtained from blood. V and J are TRBV3-1 and TRBJ1-2; 8 bases are a match to TRBD1. CDR3 loop: CASSQEVRQGFYGCTF. In nucleotides, the CDR3 is TGTGCCAGCAGCCAAGAAGTCAGACAGGGGTTTTATGGCTGCACCTTC.